The 18 T cell receptor beta chains below come from one sample, sequenced in a study of graft-versus-host responses after intestinal transplantation. For these receptors, no antigen is known. Using immunoSEQ multiplex PCR, the repertoire was profiled, and TCRdb retains in-frame clones only, with some absent. The repertoire consists of 90,000 to 150,000 clones, with 85% to 95% occurring once and the leading ten covering around 3%. The sample here was unstimulated CD8+ T cells sorted from spleen or lymph node cells, taken before intestinal transplant. The receptor set was obtained from a human donor who received an intestinal transplant.

CDR3 sequence: CASMLAGGPHTGELFF. As DNA, the CDR3 is TGCGCCAGCATGCTAGCGGGAGGGCCCCACACCGGGGAGCTGTTTTTT. J is TRBJ2-2 and V is TRBV5-1; TRBD2 agrees at 12 bases. The germline CDR1 and CDR2 sequences are SGHRS and YFSETQ. CDR3 length: 16 amino acids. The V gene end was trimmed by 6 bases and the J gene end by 3 bases; junction bases not matched to a gene: 6.

Note on this clone: Different DNA sequences within this sample yield the same CDR3. The chain is built from TRBV9 and TRBJ2-5; D could derive from TRBD1 or TRBD2 (5 bases each). Trimming left V 0 bases short and J 0 bases short, with 18 bases between. This CDR3 has 18 amino acids. CDR1 and CDR2 from the germline V gene are SGDLS and YYNGEE. CDR3 in amino acids: CASSVARTGPTNQETQYF. CDR3 in DNA: TGTGCCAGCAGCGTAGCCAGGACGGGGCCAACAAACCAAGAGACCCAGTACTTC.

This chain links TRBV9 with TRBJ2-1; D gene uncertain. In germline, CDR1 is SGDLS, CDR2 YYNGEE. V gave up 5 bases and J gave up 7 bases, with 10 bases separating them. This CDR3 has 12 residues. The CDR3, as DNA: TGTGCCAGCAGTCTTAGCCGTAATGAGCAGTTCTTC. Translated, it gives CASSLSRNEQFF.

About this clone: A read error may produce the germline difference seen at one junction end. The chain employs TRBV5-5 and TRBJ2-7; 13 nucleotides agree with TRBD2. The germline gives CDR1 SGHKS, CDR2 YYEKEE (reference sequence). CDR3 length equals 14 residues. DNA for the CDR3: TGTGCCGGCAGCTTGTGGACTAGCGGGAGATGGCAGTACTTC. As protein: CAGSLWTSGRWQYF.

The chain is built from TRBV28 and TRBJ2-7, with D uncertain. V dropped 6 bases and J dropped 6 bases, with 21 bases sitting between them. This CDR3 contains 15 residues. The germline V gene has CDR1 MDHEN and CDR2 SYDVKM. This CDR3 is CASSSEMAAMGEQYF. The CDR3 DNA reads as TGTGCCAGCAGCTCCGAGATGGCGGCGATGGGCGAGCAGTACTTC.

V is TRBV5-4 and J is TRBJ1-1; no clear D. Trimming removed 4 bases at V and 3 bases at J, with 13 bases between. CDR3 length: 14 amino acids. CDR1 and CDR2 (germline): SGHNT, YYREEE (reference sequence). In DNA form, the CDR3 reads TGTGCCAGCAGCCAGATTAATGTGGACACTGAAGCTTTCTTT. Its protein is CASSQINVDTEAFF.

In DNA form, the CDR3 reads TGTGCCAGCAGTGAATCATGGCAAAACACTGAAGCTTTCTTT. Its protein is CASSESWQNTEAFF. This rearrangement joins TRBV25-1 to TRBJ1-1; D is undetermined. Trimming pared 1 base from V and 2 bases from J, leaving 8 bases between. This CDR3 is built from 14 residues. Per the germline V gene, CDR1 is MGHDK and CDR2 is SYGVNS.

The rearrangement joins TRBV19 to TRBJ1-5; 7 nucleotides align to TRBD1. This CDR3 has 17 residues. V lost 0 bases and J lost 0; bases outside the gene matches: 5. Germline V gene data show CDR1 as LNHDA and CDR2 as SQIVND (reference sequence). The CDR3 here is CASSIDGTDYSNQPQHF. CDR3 DNA sequence: TGTGCCAGTAGTATAGACGGGACAGATTATAGCAATCAGCCCCAGCATTTT.

The chain recombines TRBV6-5 with TRBJ2-7; 7 nucleotides match TRBD1. Germline trimming cut 5 bases from V and 3 bases from J; bases unmatched to any gene: 10. CDR3 length: 15 residues. The germline gives CDR1 MNHEY, CDR2 SVGAGI. CDR3 amino acids: CASSHRRDSLYEQYF. In DNA, the CDR3 is TGTGCCAGCAGTCACCGCCGGGACAGCCTCTACGAGCAGTACTTC.

The V gene is TRBV13, the J gene TRBJ2-7, with a possible D match to TRBD1 (6 bases). Trimming cost V 7 bases and J 0 bases, with 10 bases left between them. CDR3 length: 13 residues. From germline, CDR1 is PRHDT and CDR2 FYEKMQ (reference sequence). This CDR3 is CASNGQNSYEQYF. The DNA of the CDR3 is TGTGCCAGCAACGGACAGAACTCCTACGAGCAGTACTTC.

The gene calls are TRBV28 and TRBJ2-5, with no clear D. Per the germline V gene, CDR1 is MDHEN and CDR2 is SYDVKM. The ends were cut back, 1 base at V and 2 bases at J, with 17 bases in the middle. This CDR3 comprises 17 residues. The CDR3 DNA sequence: TGTGCCAGCAGTTTATTAGGGCTACTATACGATCAAGAGACCCAGTACTTC. Translating gives CASSLLGLLYDQETQYF.

The V gene is TRBV9, the J gene TRBJ2-1; 9 nucleotides align to TRBD2. The trim removed 0 bases at V and 8 bases at J, leaving 9 bases unmatched. CDR3 length equals 16 residues. Germline V lookup: CDR1 SGDLS, CDR2 YYNGEE. DNA for the CDR3: TGTGCCAGCAGCGTAGAGGCGGGAGGGCCCTCGGATGAGCAGTTCTTC. Amino acids: CASSVEAGGPSDEQFF.

The chain joins TRBV28 to TRBJ2-3; 11 bases fit TRBD2. The CDR3 runs 15 residues. Germline assignment: CDR1 MDHEN and CDR2 SYDVKM. J lost 4 bases, V lost 5 bases, and 5 bases had no gene match. The CDR3 protein is CASSTTSGSPDTQYF. CDR3 DNA sequence: TGTGCCAGCAGTACAACTAGCGGGAGCCCAGATACGCAGTATTTT.

DNA of the CDR3: TGTGCCAGCAGTTTACTTGCTGATTACTCTGGGGCCAACGTCCTGACTTTC. This codes for CASSLLADYSGANVLTF. This chain uses TRBV28 with TRBJ2-6, with D unresolved. The germline V and J ends were trimmed by 2 bases and 0 bases, with 11 bases remaining between them. CDR3 length equals 17 residues. Germline V gene sequence: CDR1 MDHEN, CDR2 SYDVKM.

This chain connects TRBV7-9 to TRBJ1-2, with 9 positions matching TRBD1. CDR1 SEHNR and CDR2 FQNEAQ come from the germline V gene (reference sequence). The CDR3 consists of 15 residues. The trim removed 0 bases at V and 5 bases at J, leaving 4 bases unmatched. The CDR3 nucleotides read TGTGCCAGCAGCTTAGCCTCGGGACAGGGATATGGCTACACCTTC. It encodes CASSLASGQGYGYTF.

The V gene is TRBV10-3, the J gene TRBJ2-1; D unclear. V was cut by 3 bases and J by 8 bases, with 14 bases left in between. Germline V gene lookup returns CDR1 ENHRY and CDR2 SYGVKD. The CDR3 extends over 14 amino acids. The CDR3 sequence is CAISDSGRHDEQFF. DNA of the CDR3: TGTGCCATCAGTGACTCCGGTAGACACGATGAGCAGTTCTTC.

This sequence joins TRBV19 and TRBJ2-7; D perhaps matches TRBD1 (6 bases). Germline V CDR1 and CDR2: LNHDA, SQIVND (reference sequence). The CDR3 is made up of 15 amino acids. Trimming pared 5 bases from V and 4 bases from J, leaving 18 bases between. CDR3 sequence (DNA): TGTGCCAGTAGTGCTGGGGCAGGGGTGGGTTACGAGCAGTACTTC. Amino acid sequence: CASSAGAGVGYEQYF.

The V gene is TRBV28, the J gene TRBJ2-1, with TRBD1 matching over 9 bases. Germline V lookup: CDR1 MDHEN, CDR2 SYDVKM. V lost 7 bases and J lost 9; bases outside the gene matches: 16. The CDR3 is made up of 16 amino acids. Here the CDR3 DNA reads TGTGCCAGCACTATGGGTAGGGACAGGGCCTTTCCTGAGCAGTTCTTC. Its protein product is CASTMGRDRAFPEQFF.